A selection of T cell receptor beta chains follows, all from one sample in a study of CD8 T cells in Susac syndrome. TCRdb passed the immunoSEQ multiplex PCR reads through MiXCR, listing each CDR3 protein once. The table has about 250,000 distinct CDR3 sequences, roughly 93% seen once. The sequenced sample was CD4+ T cells from PBMCs. The receptors come from a human donor with multiple sclerosis. Each CDR3 is given with its conserved first and last residue. The order of the fields is CDR3 protein, CDR3 DNA, J gene, V gene, clone size, D gene. The D gene is left open where the match is weak. Clone size is not always given. Where it is, it says once, few, many or a class for expanded clones.

CDR3aa: CASSYSTYREQFF
CDR3nt: TGTGCCAGCAGTTACTCTACATACAGGGAGCAGTTCTTC
j_gene: TRBJ2-1
v_gene: TRBV6-2/TRBV6-3
abundance: .
d_gene: .

CDR3aa: CASSVVQHGELFF
CDR3nt: TGTGCCAGCAGCGTAGTTCAGCACGGGGAGCTGTTTTTT
j_gene: TRBJ2-2
v_gene: TRBV9
abundance: .
d_gene: .

CDR3aa: CATKGETGYTGELFF
CDR3nt: TGTGCCACCAAGGGGGAAACAGGGTACACCGGGGAGCTGTTTTTT
j_gene: TRBJ2-2
v_gene: TRBV2
abundance: .
d_gene: .

CDR3aa: CSVERREGMNTEAFF
CDR3nt: TGCAGCGTTGAGCGCAGGGAGGGAATGAACACTGAAGCTTTCTTT
j_gene: TRBJ1-1
v_gene: TRBV29-1
abundance: .
d_gene: .

CDR3aa: CASSRGIYAEAFF
CDR3nt: TGTGCCAGCAGTCGGGGGATCTACGCTGAAGCTTTCTTT
j_gene: TRBJ1-1
v_gene: TRBV27
abundance: once
d_gene: .

CDR3aa: CASSQQTSISYNEQFF
CDR3nt: TGCGCCAGCAGTCAACAGACTAGTATTTCCTACAATGAGCAGTTCTTC
j_gene: TRBJ2-1
v_gene: TRBV23-1
abundance: .
d_gene: .

CDR3aa: CASNGGFGNTIYF
CDR3nt: TGTGCCAGTAATGGGGGGTTCGGAAACACCATATATTTT
j_gene: TRBJ1-3
v_gene: TRBV19
abundance: once
d_gene: .

CDR3aa: CASRDSRAGNIQYF
CDR3nt: TGTGCCAGTAGGGATAGCAGAGCGGGGAACATTCAGTACTTC
j_gene: TRBJ2-4
v_gene: TRBV19
abundance: .
d_gene: TRBD2

CDR3aa: CASSNPVGSSYNEQFF
CDR3nt: TGTGCCAGCTCGAATCCAGTGGGGAGCTCCTACAATGAGCAGTTCTTC
j_gene: TRBJ2-1
v_gene: TRBV18
abundance: .
d_gene: .

CDR3aa: CSARDRRVGLHNSPLHF
CDR3nt: TGCAGTGCTAGAGATCGGAGGGTGGGTTTACATAATTCACCCCTCCACTTT
j_gene: TRBJ1-6
v_gene: TRBV20-1
abundance: .
d_gene: .

CDR3aa: CASSPGTPAFRNTEAFF
CDR3nt: TGTGCCAGTAGTCCAGGGACACCGGCCTTCCGGAACACTGAAGCTTTCTTT
j_gene: TRBJ1-1
v_gene: TRBV19
abundance: .
d_gene: .

CDR3aa: CASSEPGLEFEQFF
CDR3nt: TGTGCCAGCAGTGAACCAGGACTAGAATTCGAGCAGTTCTTC
j_gene: TRBJ2-1
v_gene: TRBV25-1
abundance: .
d_gene: TRBD2

CDR3aa: CSATGPTSEAFF
CDR3nt: TGCAGTGCTACGGGCCCGACCTCTGAAGCTTTCTTT
j_gene: TRBJ1-1
v_gene: TRBV20-1
abundance: .
d_gene: .

CDR3aa: CAWSRGTYEQYF
CDR3nt: TGTGCCTGGAGTCGTGGGACCTACGAGCAGTACTTC
j_gene: TRBJ2-7
v_gene: TRBV30
abundance: once
d_gene: .

CDR3aa: CAISLLERGESTDTQYF
CDR3nt: TGTGCCATCAGTCTTTTAGAGCGGGGGGAGAGCACAGATACGCAGTATTTT
j_gene: TRBJ2-3
v_gene: TRBV10-3
abundance: .
d_gene: TRBD2

CDR3aa: CSAHSGTGWAQHF
CDR3nt: TGCAGTGCTCACAGCGGGACAGGGTGGGCCCAGCATTTT
j_gene: TRBJ1-5
v_gene: TRBV20-1
abundance: .
d_gene: TRBD1

CDR3aa: CASSPTTGTGVSQPQHF
CDR3nt: TGTGCCAGCAGCCCGACGACCGGGACAGGGGTTTCTCAGCCCCAGCATTTT
j_gene: TRBJ1-5
v_gene: TRBV3-1
abundance: .
d_gene: TRBD1

CDR3aa: CASSQDEDRDISDTEAFF
CDR3nt: TGTGCCAGCAGCCAAGATGAGGACAGGGACATCTCGGATACTGAAGCTTTCTTT
j_gene: TRBJ1-1
v_gene: TRBV4-2
abundance: .
d_gene: TRBD1

CDR3aa: CSARDRPREGQFF
CDR3nt: TGCAGTGCTAGAGATAGGCCACGGGAGGGGCAGTTCTTC
j_gene: TRBJ2-1
v_gene: TRBV20-1
abundance: .
d_gene: TRBD2

CDR3aa: CASQLSGANVLTF
CDR3nt: TGTGCCAGTCAGCTCTCTGGGGCCAACGTCCTGACTTTC
j_gene: TRBJ2-6
v_gene: TRBV19
abundance: .
d_gene: .

CDR3aa: CASSLYLGNYYGYTF
CDR3nt: TGTGCCAGCAGTTTATATCTGGGGAACTACTATGGCTACACCTTC
j_gene: TRBJ1-2
v_gene: TRBV27
abundance: .
d_gene: .

CDR3aa: CASSSLRQHPSTDTQYF
CDR3nt: TGTGCCAGCAGTTCCCTCCGACAACACCCGAGCACAGATACGCAGTATTTT
j_gene: TRBJ2-3
v_gene: TRBV6-5
abundance: .
d_gene: .

CDR3aa: CAISESGRGTDTEAFF
CDR3nt: TGTGCCATCAGTGAGTCGGGCAGGGGAACAGACACTGAAGCTTTCTTT
j_gene: TRBJ1-1
v_gene: TRBV10-3
abundance: .
d_gene: .

CDR3aa: CASSPDRVSTEAFF
CDR3nt: TGTGCCAGCAGCCCGGACAGGGTGAGCACTGAAGCTTTCTTT
j_gene: TRBJ1-1
v_gene: TRBV11-1
abundance: .
d_gene: TRBD1

CDR3aa: CASSFGGGRGANTEAFF
CDR3nt: TGCGCCAGCAGCTTCGGTGGAGGACGGGGAGCAAACACTGAAGCTTTCTTT
j_gene: TRBJ1-1
v_gene: TRBV5-1
abundance: few
d_gene: .

CDR3aa: CASSLVGSAQYF
CDR3nt: TGTGCCAGCAGCTTAGTAGGTAGTGCGCAGTATTTT
j_gene: TRBJ2-3
v_gene: TRBV7-2
abundance: .
d_gene: .

CDR3aa: CASSEIRATSTDTQYF
CDR3nt: TGTGCCAGCAGTGAGATCCGCGCGACTAGCACAGATACGCAGTATTTT
j_gene: TRBJ2-3
v_gene: TRBV2
abundance: .
d_gene: .

CDR3aa: CSAKDGTNEKLFF
CDR3nt: TGCAGTGCTAAAGACGGAACTAATGAAAAACTGTTTTTT
j_gene: TRBJ1-4
v_gene: TRBV20-1
abundance: .
d_gene: .

CDR3aa: CASSRDTTTEAFF
CDR3nt: TGTGCCAGCAGTCGGGACACCACCACTGAAGCTTTCTTT
j_gene: TRBJ1-1
v_gene: TRBV6-2/TRBV6-3
abundance: .
d_gene: .

CDR3aa: CASRSTASNEKLFF
CDR3nt: TGTGCCAGTAGGTCAACAGCAAGTAATGAAAAACTGTTTTTT
j_gene: TRBJ1-4
v_gene: TRBV19
abundance: .
d_gene: .

CDR3aa: CSATLNAAGMRETQYF
CDR3nt: TGCAGTGCTACATTGAATGCGGCGGGGATGAGAGAGACCCAGTACTTC
j_gene: TRBJ2-5
v_gene: TRBV20-1
abundance: .
d_gene: .

CDR3aa: CASILVGDANTEAFF
CDR3nt: TGTGCCAGCATCCTTGTAGGGGACGCGAACACTGAAGCTTTCTTT
j_gene: TRBJ1-1
v_gene: TRBV5-6
abundance: .
d_gene: .

CDR3aa: CASSPWGDPSGANVLTF
CDR3nt: TGTGCCAGCTCACCATGGGGGGATCCCTCTGGGGCCAACGTCCTGACTTTC
j_gene: TRBJ2-6
v_gene: TRBV18
abundance: .
d_gene: .

CDR3aa: CATSLDRGQGSYNEQFF
CDR3nt: TGTGCCACCAGCCTCGACAGGGGGCAAGGCTCCTACAATGAGCAGTTCTTC
j_gene: TRBJ2-1
v_gene: TRBV24-1
abundance: .
d_gene: TRBD1

CDR3aa: CASSFDTRDTQYF
CDR3nt: TGTGCCAGCAGCTTCGACACTCGAGATACGCAGTATTTT
j_gene: TRBJ2-3
v_gene: TRBV5-4
abundance: .
d_gene: .

CDR3aa: CASSLTMVLQETQYF
CDR3nt: TGTGCCAGCAGCTTGACCATGGTCCTACAAGAGACCCAGTACTTC
j_gene: TRBJ2-5
v_gene: TRBV7-9
abundance: .
d_gene: .

CDR3aa: CASSLALGETQYF
CDR3nt: TGTGCCAGCAGCTTAGCGCTGGGGGAGACCCAGTACTTC
j_gene: TRBJ2-5
v_gene: TRBV7-9
abundance: .
d_gene: .

CDR3aa: CASSSGSSTNEKLFF
CDR3nt: TGTGCCAGCAGTTCAGGCTCAAGCACTAATGAAAAACTGTTTTTT
j_gene: TRBJ1-4
v_gene: TRBV28
abundance: once
d_gene: .

CDR3aa: CASSQVEAFYGYTF
CDR3nt: TGTGCCAGCAGCCAAGTTGAGGCGTTCTATGGCTACACCTTC
j_gene: TRBJ1-2
v_gene: TRBV3-1
abundance: .
d_gene: .

CDR3aa: CASSLLGKGAFF
CDR3nt: TGTGCCAGCAGTTTGTTAGGGAAGGGAGCTTTCTTT
j_gene: TRBJ1-1
v_gene: TRBV12-3/TRBV12-4
abundance: .
d_gene: .

CDR3aa: CATSRGAGSYNEQFF
CDR3nt: TGTGCCACCAGCAGAGGGGCGGGGTCCTACAATGAGCAGTTCTTC
j_gene: TRBJ2-1
v_gene: TRBV15
abundance: once
d_gene: .

CDR3aa: CASSPRRRDRDYGYTF
CDR3nt: TGTGCCAGCAGCCCCAGAAGAAGAGACAGGGACTATGGCTACACCTTC
j_gene: TRBJ1-2
v_gene: TRBV4-2
abundance: few
d_gene: TRBD1

CDR3aa: CAWSANMEGEAFF
CDR3nt: TGTGCCTGGAGTGCCAACATGGAGGGTGAAGCTTTCTTT
j_gene: TRBJ1-1
v_gene: TRBV30
abundance: .
d_gene: .

CDR3aa: CASSVAGTQAGELFF
CDR3nt: TGTGCCAGCAGTGTGGCCGGGACTCAGGCCGGGGAGCTGTTTTTT
j_gene: TRBJ2-2
v_gene: TRBV25-1
abundance: .
d_gene: .

CDR3aa: CSAEGLEETQYF
CDR3nt: TGCAGTGCTGAGGGACTAGAAGAGACCCAGTACTTC
j_gene: TRBJ2-5
v_gene: TRBV20-1
abundance: .
d_gene: TRBD2

CDR3aa: CASTRGTNTGELFF
CDR3nt: TGTGCCAGCACCAGGGGAACGAACACCGGGGAGCTGTTTTTT
j_gene: TRBJ2-2
v_gene: TRBV9
abundance: .
d_gene: .

CDR3aa: CASSFNGVGETQYF
CDR3nt: TGTGCCAGCAGCTTTAATGGGGTAGGGGAGACCCAGTACTTC
j_gene: TRBJ2-5
v_gene: TRBV7-6
abundance: .
d_gene: .

CDR3aa: CATSDPGPGGMAFF
CDR3nt: TGTGCCACCAGTGATCCAGGTCCGGGGGGTATGGCTTTCTTT
j_gene: TRBJ1-1
v_gene: TRBV24-1
abundance: .
d_gene: .

CDR3aa: CAWSQTGATNEKLFF
CDR3nt: TGTGCCTGGAGTCAAACAGGGGCAACTAATGAAAAACTGTTTTTT
j_gene: TRBJ1-4
v_gene: TRBV30
abundance: .
d_gene: TRBD1

CDR3aa: CASSLAGGGVPGYTF
CDR3nt: TGTGCCAGCAGTTTAGCAGGGGGGGGAGTTCCTGGCTACACCTTC
j_gene: TRBJ1-2
v_gene: TRBV12-3/TRBV12-4
abundance: .
d_gene: .

CDR3aa: CASSLRTGDYNEQFF
CDR3nt: TGCGCCAGCAGCTTGCGGACAGGGGACTACAATGAGCAGTTCTTC
j_gene: TRBJ2-1
v_gene: TRBV5-1
abundance: .
d_gene: TRBD1

CDR3aa: CASGTAGRSGNTIYF
CDR3nt: TGTGCCAGCGGTACTGCAGGAAGATCTGGAAACACCATATATTTT
j_gene: TRBJ1-3
v_gene: TRBV4-2
abundance: .
d_gene: .

CDR3aa: CATSRGRFGELFF
CDR3nt: TGTGCCACCAGCAGAGGCCGCTTCGGGGAGCTGTTTTTT
j_gene: TRBJ2-2
v_gene: TRBV15
abundance: .
d_gene: .